The entry below describes one T cell receptor (beta chain). Its antigen remains unidentified. The record has no base qualities; no much larger clone is one base away. The sample originates from a study of beta chain features in type 1 diabetes (dated by TCRdb to the late 2010s). Looking at the study overall: No differences in mean age, gender distribution, total cell number or subset yield were found between patients and healthy donors. Across all samples, almost 110 million sorted cells were examined, and cell number per subset correlated strongly with RNA yield. In the study, TCRB repertoires of sorted circulating CD4+ T cell subsets from recently diagnosed type 1 diabetes patients were compared with those of matched healthy donors. Regulatory and stem cell-like memory subsets were isolated from only 8 patients and 8 healthy donors, whereas naive and central memory subsets came from all 28 donors.

Broader findings and caveats from the paper: The naive, central memory and regulatory TCRB repertoires appeared to resemble one another more closely among patients than among healthy donors. Sequencing cDNA rather than genomic DNA could over-represent highly expressing activated cells, although activation and CD3 levels did not differ between groups. In all four CD4+ subsets, TCRB CDR3 length was moderately but significantly shorter in type 1 diabetes patients. Patients with type 1 diabetes made fewer insertions and deleted more nucleotides at VDJ recombination sites, implying thymic rearrangement abnormalities. PCR may preferentially amplify shorter templates, but because patient and control samples were amplified and corrected together, any resulting skew would affect both groups equally. Because small numbers of individuals were included in the HLA sub-analyses, any influence of HLA type on TCRB rearrangement was left unresolved.

The entire amount of isolated RNA was reverse transcribed using the High Capacity cDNA Reverse Transcription Kit, so the sequenced TCRB transcripts were expressed ones. Naive, central memory and regulatory T cell samples underwent deep immunoSEQ sequencing, averaging about 3.3 million total reads per sample. After sorted cells were lysed in RLT buffer, RNA was extracted with DNase-treated RNeasy Micro or Mini kits, with the choice depending on cell number. To prevent cross-contamination, each cell subset was processed individually, whereas patient and healthy donor samples were processed jointly. The immunoSEQ multiplex PCR was used to amplify TCRB sequences from cDNA, generating 87-bp fragments that spanned the CDR3 region. Sequencing of the amplicons was performed on the Illumina HiSeq platform. As for the original processing: Synthetic template baselines were used to correct PCR bias computationally, reads within Hamming distance 2 were collapsed, and singletons that could not be merged were discarded. By aligning reads against IMGT, V, D and J genes, CDR3 length, and insertions or deletions at six rearrangement sites were assigned. Within each subset, clonotype counts were normalized to the number of sorted cells before true diversity and Gini coefficients were calculated with the tcR R package. Repertoire sharing was quantified using the overlap coefficient calculated on TCRB nucleotide sequences. Out-of-frame TCRB sequences from naive cells were analyzed to stand in for the pre-selection repertoire. TCRdb provides this immuneACCESS table in a form limited to in-frame rearrangements. Some clones are lacking; in checked studies, under half of them reflect an unresolved V gene, and why the rest are absent is not known. That table furnishes V, J and clone size, whereas the DNA furnished D and trimming. The sample contains roughly 340,000 clones, around 12% of them found a single time. The top ten clones comprise about 0.01% of the sample.

A single peripheral blood draw of around 0.11 L on average was collected from each donor into heparinised tubes. A BD FACSAria II and a panel including CD45RO, CCR7, CD25, CD127, CD95 and CD27 were used to sort naive, central memory, regulatory and stem cell-like memory CD4+ T cells. A purity above 95% was achieved for all sorted populations. PBMCs were separated immediately by Lymphoprep density gradient centrifugation and were stained directly, without being cultured. Samples were stained and sorted in pairs, with one healthy donor and one patient per experiment, so that batch effects were minimized. This clonotype originated in a woman in her late teens or twenties with type 1 diabetes. The material sequenced was naive CD4+ T cells from blood. According to the study, the label for this sample's cell subset or site signals: true naive CD4+ T cells.

The CDR3 is CSGSYNYGYTF. At the DNA level, the sequence is TGCAGCGGTAGTTATAACTATGGCTACACCTTC. The rearranged segments are TRBV29-1 and TRBJ1-2, with the D gene too uncertain to name. V sheds 7 bases and J sheds 1 base, leaving 7 bases between their ends. The CDR3 measures 11 amino acids from cysteine to phenylalanine. Of all the DNA, just the CDR3 is kept, 33 bases in frame from base 1. CDR1 and CDR2, looked up from the germline V gene, are SQVTM and ANQGSEA.